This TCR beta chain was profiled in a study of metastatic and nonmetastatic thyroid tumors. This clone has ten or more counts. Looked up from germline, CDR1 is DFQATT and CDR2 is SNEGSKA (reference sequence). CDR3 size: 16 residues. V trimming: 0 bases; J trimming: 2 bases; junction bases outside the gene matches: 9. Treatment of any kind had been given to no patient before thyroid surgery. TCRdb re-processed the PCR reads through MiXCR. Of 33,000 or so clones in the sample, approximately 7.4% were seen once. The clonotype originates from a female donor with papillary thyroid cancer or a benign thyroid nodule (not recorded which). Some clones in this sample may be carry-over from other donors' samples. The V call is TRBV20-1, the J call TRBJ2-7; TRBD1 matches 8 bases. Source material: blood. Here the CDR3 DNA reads TGCAGTGCTAGAGAATGGGTTGGACAGGGTCCCTACGAGCAGTACTTC. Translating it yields CSAREWVGQGPYEQYF.